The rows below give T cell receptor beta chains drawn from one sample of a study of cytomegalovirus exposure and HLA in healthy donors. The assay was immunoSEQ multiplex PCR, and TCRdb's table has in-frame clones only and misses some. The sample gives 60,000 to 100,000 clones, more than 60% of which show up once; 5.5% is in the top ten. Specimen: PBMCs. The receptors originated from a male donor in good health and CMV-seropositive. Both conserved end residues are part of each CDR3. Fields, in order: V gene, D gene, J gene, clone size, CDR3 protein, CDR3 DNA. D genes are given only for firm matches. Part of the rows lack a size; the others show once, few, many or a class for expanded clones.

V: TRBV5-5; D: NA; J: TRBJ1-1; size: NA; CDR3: CASRGGYTEAFF; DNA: TGTGCCTCCAGGGGCGGGTACACTGAAGCTTTCTTT
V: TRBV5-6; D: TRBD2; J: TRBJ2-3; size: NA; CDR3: CASSLRTSGRDTQYF; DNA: TGTGCCAGCAGCTTGCGGACTAGCGGGAGAGATACGCAGTATTTT
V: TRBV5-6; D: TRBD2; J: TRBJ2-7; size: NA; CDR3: CASSYQASGPEQYF; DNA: TGTGCCAGCAGCTACCAAGCTAGCGGACCCGAGCAGTACTTC
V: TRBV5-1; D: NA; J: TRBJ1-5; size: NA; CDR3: CASSLGSGGQPQHF; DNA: TGCGCCAGCAGCTTGGGCTCCGGTGGTCAGCCCCAGCATTTT
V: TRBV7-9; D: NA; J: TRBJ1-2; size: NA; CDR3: CASSFTDYGYTF; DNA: TGTGCCAGCAGCTTCACAGACTATGGCTACACCTTC
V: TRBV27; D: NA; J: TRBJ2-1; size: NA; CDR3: CASSLRGRAYNEQFF; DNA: TGTGCCAGCAGTTTAAGGGGGAGAGCCTACAATGAGCAGTTCTTC
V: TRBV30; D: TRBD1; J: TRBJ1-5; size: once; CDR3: CAWSGWTGTNQPQHF; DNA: TGTGCCTGGAGTGGGTGGACAGGCACCAATCAGCCCCAGCATTTT
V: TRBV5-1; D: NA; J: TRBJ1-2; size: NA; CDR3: CASSPQGGDGYTF; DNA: TGCGCCAGCAGCCCGCAGGGAGGGGATGGCTACACCTTC
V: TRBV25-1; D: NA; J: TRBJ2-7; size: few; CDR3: CASSGRTYEQYF; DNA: TGTGCCAGCAGTGGCAGGACCTACGAGCAGTACTTC
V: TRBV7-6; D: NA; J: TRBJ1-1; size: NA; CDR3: CASSSLGVNTEAFF; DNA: TGTGCCAGCAGCTCCCTCGGGGTGAACACTGAAGCTTTCTTT
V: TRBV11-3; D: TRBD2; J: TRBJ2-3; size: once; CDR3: CASSLGTSILPDTQYF; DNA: TGTGCCAGCAGCTTAGGGACTAGCATTTTACCAGATACGCAGTATTTT
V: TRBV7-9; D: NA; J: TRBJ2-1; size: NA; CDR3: CASSPRTSEGSEQFF; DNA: TGTGCCAGCAGCCCTAGGACTTCTGAGGGCTCGGAGCAGTTCTTC
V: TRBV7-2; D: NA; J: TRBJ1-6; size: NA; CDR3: CASSLDRSPLHF; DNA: TGTGCCAGCAGCTTAGACCGGTCACCCCTCCACTTT
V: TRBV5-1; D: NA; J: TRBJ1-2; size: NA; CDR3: CASSLDPGYGYTF; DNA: TGCGCCAGCAGCTTGGATCCCGGGTATGGCTACACCTTC
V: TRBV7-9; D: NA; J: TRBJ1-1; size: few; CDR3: CASSVRGVSGSEAFF; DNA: TGTGCCAGCAGCGTACGGGGAGTCTCGGGGTCTGAAGCTTTCTTT
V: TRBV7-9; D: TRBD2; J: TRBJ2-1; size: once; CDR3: CASSLGVGTSNEQFF; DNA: TGTGCCAGCAGCTTAGGCGTCGGGACTAGCAATGAGCAGTTCTTC
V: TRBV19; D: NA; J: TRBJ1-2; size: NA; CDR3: CASSEFGSFDYGYTF; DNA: TGTGCCAGTAGTGAGTTCGGGAGCTTCGACTATGGCTACACCTTC
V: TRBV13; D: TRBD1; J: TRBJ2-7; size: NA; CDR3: CASSLGDRDIEQYF; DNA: TGTGCCAGCAGCTTAGGGGACAGGGATATCGAGCAGTACTTC
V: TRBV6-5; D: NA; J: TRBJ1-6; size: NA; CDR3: CASKSGQPSSPLHF; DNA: TGTGCCAGCAAGTCAGGACAGCCCTCGTCACCCCTCCACTTT
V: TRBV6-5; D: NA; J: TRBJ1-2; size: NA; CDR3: CASSEGAEAYGYTF; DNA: TGTGCCAGCAGTGAAGGAGCAGAGGCCTATGGCTACACCTTC
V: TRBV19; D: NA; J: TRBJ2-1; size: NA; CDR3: CASSFSGSYNEQFF; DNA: TGTGCCAGTAGTTTCTCCGGGTCCTACAATGAGCAGTTCTTC
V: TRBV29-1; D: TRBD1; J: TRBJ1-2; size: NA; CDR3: CSVPGQGGDGYTF; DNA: TGCAGCGTTCCCGGACAGGGGGGGGATGGCTACACCTTC
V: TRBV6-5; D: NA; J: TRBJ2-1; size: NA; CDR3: CASSKQRLAYNEQFF; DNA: TGTGCCAGCAGTAAGCAGAGACTTGCTTACAATGAGCAGTTCTTC
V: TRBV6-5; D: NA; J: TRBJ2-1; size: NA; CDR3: CASSYFAGDTNEQFF; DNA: TGTGCCAGCAGTTACTTTGCGGGTGATACAAATGAGCAGTTCTTC
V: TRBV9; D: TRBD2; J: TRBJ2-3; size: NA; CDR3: CASSVGASGGRIQYF; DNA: TGTGCCAGCAGCGTAGGGGCCAGCGGGGGGCGGATCCAGTATTTT
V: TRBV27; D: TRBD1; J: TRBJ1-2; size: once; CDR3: CASSHQGAPRGYTF; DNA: TGTGCCAGCAGTCACCAGGGGGCCCCGAGAGGCTACACCTTC
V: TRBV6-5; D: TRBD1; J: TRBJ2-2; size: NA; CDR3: CASSYLTGVGELFF; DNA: TGTGCCAGCAGTTACTTAACAGGGGTCGGGGAGCTGTTTTTT
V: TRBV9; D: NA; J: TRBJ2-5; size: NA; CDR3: CASSEGGIQETQYF; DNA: TGTGCCAGCAGCGAGGGGGGGATCCAAGAGACCCAGTACTTC
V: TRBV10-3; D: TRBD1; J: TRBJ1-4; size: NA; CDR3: CAISEGTGKSTNEKLFF; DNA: TGTGCCATCAGTGAGGGGACAGGGAAATCAACTAATGAAAAACTGTTTTTT
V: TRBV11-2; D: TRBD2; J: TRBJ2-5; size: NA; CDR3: CASSRITSGGKETQYF; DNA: TGTGCCAGCAGCCGCATAACTAGCGGGGGGAAAGAGACCCAGTACTTC
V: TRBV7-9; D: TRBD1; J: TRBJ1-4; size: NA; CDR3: CSSSLARDRANEKLFF; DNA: TGTTCCAGCAGCTTAGCCCGGGACAGGGCTAATGAAAAACTGTTTTTT
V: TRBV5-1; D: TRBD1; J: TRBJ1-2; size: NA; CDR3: CASRGDSARRSGGYTF; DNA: TGCGCCAGCAGGGGGGACAGCGCCCGAAGGTCGGGAGGCTACACCTTC
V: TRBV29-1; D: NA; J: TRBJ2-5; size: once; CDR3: CSVGTVQETQYF; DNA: TGCAGCGTTGGGACAGTACAAGAGACCCAGTACTTC
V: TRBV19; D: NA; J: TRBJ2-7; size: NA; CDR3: CAVQKGSEQYF; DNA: TGTGCCGTTCAAAAAGGGAGCGAGCAGTACTTC
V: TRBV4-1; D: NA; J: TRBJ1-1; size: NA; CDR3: CASSETPTRGIRMNTEAFF; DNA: TGCGCCAGCAGCGAGACCCCAACCAGGGGTATACGCATGAACACTGAAGCTTTCTTT
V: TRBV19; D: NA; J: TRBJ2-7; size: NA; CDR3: CASSIYAGAEQYF; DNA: TGTGCCAGTAGTATCTATGCGGGGGCCGAGCAGTACTTC
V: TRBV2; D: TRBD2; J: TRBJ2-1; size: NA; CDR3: CASSVVTSGPEQFF; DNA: TGTGCCAGCAGTGTAGTGACTAGCGGGCCGGAGCAGTTCTTC
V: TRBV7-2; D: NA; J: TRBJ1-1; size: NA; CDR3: CASSLPIQGTEAFF; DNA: TGTGCCAGCAGCTTACCGATCCAGGGCACTGAAGCTTTCTTT
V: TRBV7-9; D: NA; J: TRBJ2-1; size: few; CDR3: CASSFAGTAVQRNEQFF; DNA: TGTGCCAGCAGCTTTGCGGGGACAGCCGTACAAAGGAATGAGCAGTTCTTC
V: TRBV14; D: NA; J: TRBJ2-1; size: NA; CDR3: CASSQFPGSSYNEQFF; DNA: TGTGCCAGCTCCCAGTTTCCCGGGAGTTCCTACAATGAGCAGTTCTTC
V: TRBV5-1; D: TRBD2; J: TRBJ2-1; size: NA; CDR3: CASSFASGSYVGNEQFF; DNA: TGCGCCAGCAGTTTCGCTAGCGGGAGTTATGTAGGTAATGAGCAGTTCTTC
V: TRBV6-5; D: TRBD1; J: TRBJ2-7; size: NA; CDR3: CASSYSGTGEYYEQYF; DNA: TGTGCCAGCAGTTACTCGGGGACAGGGGAGTATTACGAGCAGTACTTC
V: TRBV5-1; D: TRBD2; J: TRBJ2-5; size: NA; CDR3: CASSLAPGGETQYF; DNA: TGCGCCAGCAGCTTGGCCCCGGGGGGAGAGACCCAGTACTTC
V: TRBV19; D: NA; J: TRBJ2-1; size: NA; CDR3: CASSIMGGSYNEQFF; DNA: TGTGCCAGTAGTATTATGGGGGGCTCCTACAATGAGCAGTTCTTC
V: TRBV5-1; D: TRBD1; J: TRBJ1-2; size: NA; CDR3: CASSPDRGGYTF; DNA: TGCGCCAGCAGCCCCGACAGGGGCGGCTACACCTTC
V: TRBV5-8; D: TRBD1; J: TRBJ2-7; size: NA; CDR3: CASSLGQLTYEQYF; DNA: TGTGCCAGCAGCCTGGGACAGTTAACCTACGAGCAGTACTTC
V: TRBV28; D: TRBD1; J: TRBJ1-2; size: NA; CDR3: CASSLQTGNSYGYTF; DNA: TGTGCCAGCAGCCTACAGACAGGGAATTCCTATGGCTACACCTTC
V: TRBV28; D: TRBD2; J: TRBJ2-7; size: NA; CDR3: CAATGGRNEQYF; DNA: TGTGCAGCGACGGGGGGTCGAAACGAGCAGTACTTC
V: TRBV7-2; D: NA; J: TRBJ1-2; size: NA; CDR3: CASSFNSRQTGPRGGYTF; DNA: TGTGCCAGCAGCTTCAACTCCAGACAGACAGGACCGCGCGGGGGCTACACCTTC
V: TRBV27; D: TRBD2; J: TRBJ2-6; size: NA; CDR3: CASRGSGGRSGANVLTF; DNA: TGTGCCAGCAGGGGGTCGGGGGGACGCTCTGGGGCCAACGTCCTGACTTTC
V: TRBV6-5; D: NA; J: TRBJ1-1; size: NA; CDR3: CASSSYEGEAFF; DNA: TGTGCCAGCAGTTCCTATGAGGGTGAAGCTTTCTTT
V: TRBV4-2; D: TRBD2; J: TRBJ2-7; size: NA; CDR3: CASSQDLLAGGSYEQYF; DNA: TGTGCCAGCAGCCAAGATCTCTTGGCGGGAGGGTCGTACGAGCAGTACTTC
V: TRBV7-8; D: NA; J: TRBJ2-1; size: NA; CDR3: CASSSNTGNEQFF; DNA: TGTGCCAGCAGCTCGAACACGGGGAATGAGCAGTTCTTC
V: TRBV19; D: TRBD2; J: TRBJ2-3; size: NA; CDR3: CASSLELAAFTDTQYF; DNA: TGTGCCAGTAGTCTCGAACTAGCGGCATTCACAGATACGCAGTATTTT
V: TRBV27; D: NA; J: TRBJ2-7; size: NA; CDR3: CASSLAPSYEQYF; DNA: TGTGCCAGCAGTTTAGCCCCGAGCTACGAGCAGTACTTC